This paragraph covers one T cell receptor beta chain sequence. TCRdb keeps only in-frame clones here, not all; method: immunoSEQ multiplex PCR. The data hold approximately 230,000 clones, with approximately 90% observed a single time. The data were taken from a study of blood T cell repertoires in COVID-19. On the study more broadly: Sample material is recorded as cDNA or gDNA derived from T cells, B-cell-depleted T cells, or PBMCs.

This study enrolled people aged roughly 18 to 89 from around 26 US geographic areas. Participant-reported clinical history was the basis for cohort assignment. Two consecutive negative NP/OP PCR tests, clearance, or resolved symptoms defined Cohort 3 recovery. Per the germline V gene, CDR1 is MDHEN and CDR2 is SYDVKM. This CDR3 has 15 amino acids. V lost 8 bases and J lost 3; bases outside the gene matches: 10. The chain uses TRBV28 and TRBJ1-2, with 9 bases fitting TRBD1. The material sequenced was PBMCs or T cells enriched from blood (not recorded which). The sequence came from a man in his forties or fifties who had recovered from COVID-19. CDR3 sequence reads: CASWGDRGIDYGYTF. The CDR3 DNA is TGTGCCAGCTGGGGCGACAGGGGGATTGACTATGGCTACACCTTC.